This paragraph covers one T cell receptor (beta chain) sequence. V trimming: 7 bases; J trimming: 3 bases; junction bases outside the gene matches: 7. The CDR3 has 14 residues. Germline-derived CDR1 and CDR2 are GTSNPN and SVGIG (reference sequence). This specimen belongs to a study of CD8 T cells in Susac syndrome. After extraction with the RNeasy kit, about 0.45 to 1 ug of the RNA was reverse transcribed using random hexamers. One entry per CDR3 protein results from TCRdb running MiXCR on the immunoSEQ multiplex PCR reads. The sample has just over 300,000 distinct CDR3 sequences, 92% seen once. This sequence was found in a human donor with multiple sclerosis. The specimen was CD4+ T cells from PBMCs. The V gene is TRBV30, the J gene TRBJ2-1; 9 nucleotides line up with TRBD1. For the CDR3, the DNA is TGTGCCTCCCTCCGGGACAGGGTCTACAATGAGCAGTTCTTC. It is translated as CASLRDRVYNEQFF.